This T cell receptor beta chain derives from a study of CD8+ T cells in alopecia areata. For the study at large: The drug, tofacitinib, lasted 6 to 18 months, followed by 6 months off drug.

RNA was extracted and reverse transcribed into cDNA as the sequencing template. Assay: immunoSEQ multiplex PCR; the TCRdb copy retains only in-frame clones and omits some. Found here are 150,000 to 200,000 clones, about 61% of them singletons; the top ten hold roughly 17%. As to treatment: oral pan-JAK inhibitor, 5-10 mg twice daily. Lesional scalp punch biopsies and peripheral blood came from alopecia areata patients. Sequenced here: CD4+ T cells sorted from blood, sampled at approximately week 61, from a patient treated with tofacitinib. This sequence originates from a human donor with alopecia areata.

The CDR3 loop reads CASSWSRGLAFF. As DNA, the CDR3 is TGTGCCAGCAGCTGGTCGAGGGGGCTAGCTTTCTTT. The chain joins TRBV5-6 to TRBJ1-1, with 7 bases that match TRBD1. V shed 3 bases and J 10 bases; nucleotides not matched to a gene: 6. Germline CDR1 SGHDT, CDR2 YYEEEE. The CDR3 spans 12 residues.